This record covers a single T cell receptor (beta chain). The data stem from a study of blood T cell repertoires in COVID-19. Study-wide background: Specimens from acute and convalescent COVID-19 originated in the United States, Italy and Spain. Sample material is recorded as cDNA or gDNA derived from T cells, B-cell-depleted T cells, or PBMCs.

Authors' methods: Nucleated cell counts were estimated from reference gene primer amplification. Clones were read by immunoSEQ multiplex PCR, and TCRdb kept only the in-frame ones, dropping some. Clonal size and the V and J genes are those of that table, whereas D and trimming came from the DNA. Found here are some 240,000 clones, around 83% of them singletons; the top ten hold around 12%. Sequenced input: peripheral blood. This receptor was obtained from a woman in her fifties or sixties with active or convalescent COVID-19.

CDR3 nucleotide sequence: TGTGCCACCAGCAGAGAGCGGGGGGCGGGGGAGACCCAGTACTTC. Protein product: CATSRERGAGETQYF. This chain links TRBV15 with TRBJ2-5; 8 nucleotides line up with TRBD2. The CDR3 is made up of 15 amino acids. The V gene end was trimmed by 0 bases and the J gene end by 5 bases; junction bases not matched to a gene: 5. The V gene's germline CDR1 is LNHNV and CDR2 YYDKDF (reference sequence).